This entry is about one T cell receptor beta chain. This sample was included in a study of OX40 agonist ivuxolimab in advanced cancers. Overall study context: Patients with prior anti-PD-1, anti-PD-L1 or anti-CTLA-4 therapy were eligible; 40% had some.

TCRdb's copy holds only in-frame clones and misses some; the assay was immunoSEQ multiplex PCR. The sample holds about 64,000 clones; about 91% are singletons and the top ten take 0.44%. Looked up from germline, CDR1 is MNHNY and CDR2 is SVGAGI (reference sequence). This CDR3 comprises 16 residues. V gave up 2 bases and J gave up 7 bases; unmatched junction bases: 4. The rearrangement links TRBV6-6 to TRBJ2-2, with TRBD2 identical over 13 bases. The TCR originated in an adult with an advanced solid tumor such as melanoma, head and neck, liver or kidney cancer. This specimen consisted of CD4+ or CD8+ T cells sorted from blood, obtained in a trial of the OX40 agonist ivuxolimab. CDR3 residues: CASSYRTSGSDGELFF. The DNA of the CDR3 is TGTGCCAGCAGTTACCGGACTAGCGGGAGCGACGGGGAGCTGTTTTTT.